These T cell receptor beta chains were read from a single sample in a study of cytomegalovirus exposure and HLA in healthy donors. The assay was immunoSEQ multiplex PCR, and TCRdb's table has in-frame clones only and misses some. Among some 110,000 clones listed, around 89% were seen once. Sequencing was done on a sample of PBMCs. These receptors originate from a man aged 18 to 30 in good health and CMV-seronegative. CDR3s include the opening cysteine and the closing phenylalanine or tryptophan. D genes are given only for firm matches.

CDR3 length	V gene	D gene	J gene	CDR3 protein
16	TRBV7-8	TRBD2	TRBJ2-7	CASSLVTSGSSHEQYF
14	TRBV5-1	-	TRBJ1-4	CASRKPNQDEKLFF
15	TRBV6-5	-	TRBJ2-3	CASSYSRGVRDTQYF
14	TRBV30	TRBD1	TRBJ2-5	CAFKPGQQQETQYF
15	TRBV6-5	-	TRBJ1-2	CASSYPSGGDYGYTF
15	TRBV7-9	-	TRBJ1-4	CASSPRGGVNEKLFF
17	TRBV27	-	TRBJ2-3	CASSLLIARGATDTQYF
15	TRBV5-1	TRBD2	TRBJ2-1	CASSAAGVFLDEQFF
14	TRBV27	TRBD1	TRBJ2-7	CASSLDRGPYEQYF
12	TRBV29-1	-	TRBJ2-2	CSVDQAPGELFF
13	TRBV2	-	TRBJ2-4	CASSEGGQNIQYF